This T cell receptor beta chain derives from a study of blood T cell repertoires in COVID-19. Germline lookup yields CDR1 SNHLY and CDR2 FYNNEI. Trimming shortened V by 6 bases and J by 7 bases, and 21 bases separated the two germline ends. The CDR3 spans 15 residues. As processed by the authors: Estimation of nucleated cell counts relied on the amplification of reference gene primers. Measured with immunoSEQ multiplex PCR; TCRdb has only the in-frame clones, and not every one. Clonal size and the V and J genes are those of that table, whereas D and trimming came from the DNA. Found here are fewer than 250,000 clones, about 83% of them singletons; the top ten hold around 6.8%.

The chain carries TRBV2 and TRBJ1-1, with a weak D call TRBD1 (6 bases). The sequence was collected from a woman aged 45-59 years with acute or convalescent COVID-19. The sample taken for sequencing was peripheral blood. The CDR3 sequence: CASRGRQANLGEAFF. For the CDR3, the DNA is TGTGCCAGCAGAGGAAGACAGGCAAATTTAGGTGAAGCTTTCTTT.